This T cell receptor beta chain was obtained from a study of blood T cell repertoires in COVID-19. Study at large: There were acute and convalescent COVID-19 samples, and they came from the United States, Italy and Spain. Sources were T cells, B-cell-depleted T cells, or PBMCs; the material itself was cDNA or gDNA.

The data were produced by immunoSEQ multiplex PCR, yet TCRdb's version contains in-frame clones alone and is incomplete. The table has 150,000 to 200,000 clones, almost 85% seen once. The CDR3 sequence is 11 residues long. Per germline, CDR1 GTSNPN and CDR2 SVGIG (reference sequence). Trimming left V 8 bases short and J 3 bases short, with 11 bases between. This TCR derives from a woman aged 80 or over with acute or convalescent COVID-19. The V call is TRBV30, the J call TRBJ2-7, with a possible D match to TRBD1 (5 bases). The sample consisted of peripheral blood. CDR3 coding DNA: TGTGCCGGGGCAAGGGGCTACGAGCAGTACTTC. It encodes CAGARGYEQYF.